This T cell receptor (beta chain) was sequenced for a study of CD8 T cells in Susac syndrome. CD8+ and CD4+ T cells from blood underwent TCR beta sequencing. Relapsing-remitting disease, either stable or active, was present in the treatment-naive patients who were the multiple sclerosis controls. RNA in amounts of roughly 0.5 to 1 ug was reverse transcribed with random hexamers. Across 54 Vbeta and 13 Jbeta, TCR beta CDR3 was amplified with immunoSEQ multiplex PCR. Each CDR3 protein is one row after TCRdb ran MiXCR on the immunoSEQ multiplex PCR reads. The table lists approximately 130,000 distinct CDR3 sequences, about 90% of them singletons. Trimming took 6 bases from V and 0 from J, leaving 10 bases between them. The length of the CDR3 is 13 residues. Germline assignment: CDR1 SQVTM and CDR2 ANQGSEA.

The sequenced material came from CD8+ T cells from PBMCs. This TCR derives from a human donor with multiple sclerosis. The rearrangement uses TRBV29-1 and TRBJ2-3; D is possibly TRBD1 or TRBD2 (5 bases each). The CDR3: CSVLRGSTDTQYF. The CDR3 DNA reads as TGCAGCGTGCTGAGGGGCAGCACAGATACGCAGTATTTT.